One and the same sample provided the 20 T cell receptor beta chains below, sequenced in a study of OX40 agonist ivuxolimab in advanced cancers. The assay was immunoSEQ multiplex PCR, and TCRdb's table has in-frame clones only and misses some. The sample has over 65,000 clones, 80% to 95% seen once. The sample here was CD4+ or CD8+ T cells sorted from blood, taken in a trial of the OX40 agonist ivuxolimab. These receptor sequences come from an adult with an advanced solid tumor such as melanoma, head and neck, liver or kidney cancer.

V is TRBV5-4 and J is TRBJ1-2; TRBD1 matches at 10 bases. V shed 9 bases and J 5 bases; nucleotides not matched to a gene: 7. The CDR3 loop spans 13 amino acids. CDR1 is SGHNT, CDR2 YYREEE, per germline (reference sequence). The CDR3 coding sequence is TGTGCCACCCAACCGGGACAGGGGTATGGCTACACCTTC. This encodes CATQPGQGYGYTF.

The J gene is TRBJ1-2, the V gene TRBV9, with TRBD1 as a possible D gene (5 bases). From germline, CDR1 is SGDLS and CDR2 YYNGEE. Trimming took 4 bases from V and 6 from J, leaving 19 bases between them. The CDR3 is 15 amino acids. The CDR3 nucleotides read TGTGCCAGCAGCTCCGCTCCGGGACGAATGGATGGCTACACCTTC. This codes for CASSSAPGRMDGYTF.

This rearrangement joins TRBV4-2 to TRBJ2-3; D is possibly TRBD2 (7 bases). V was pared by 0 bases and J by 4 bases, with 23 bases between. The CDR3 loop spans 19 amino acids. Looked up from germline, CDR1 is LGHNA and CDR2 is YNFKEQ. The CDR3, as DNA: TGTGCCAGCAGCCAAGATCTCGGCGGTAGCGGGTGGGGGCCAGATACGCAGTATTTT. Its protein product is CASSQDLGGSGWGPDTQYF.

The chain links TRBV19 to TRBJ1-3, with D perhaps matching TRBD1 (5 bases). Germline assignment: CDR1 LNHDA and CDR2 SQIVND (reference sequence). V lost 7 bases and J 8 bases, leaving 21 bases between the germline ends. This CDR3 contains 15 residues. CDR3 bases: TGTGCCAGTACCGTCACGGTACGGGACGGTTACACCATATATTTT. It is translated as CASTVTVRDGYTIYF. Using reference TRBV19 and TRBJ1-3 for the parts outside the CDR3, the full variable domain is DGGITQSPKYLFRKEGQNVTLSCEQNLNHDAMYWYRQDPGQGLRLIYYSQIVNDFQKGDIAEGYSVSREKKESFPLTVTSAQKNPTAFYLCASTVTVRDGYTIYFGEGSWLTVV.

This clone turned up a few times. The chain uses TRBV19 and TRBJ1-5; no definite D call. This CDR3 is 15 amino acids long. V lost 7 bases and J lost 1, with 14 bases in between. Germline V CDR1 and CDR2: LNHDA, SQIVND (reference sequence). The CDR3 loop is CASTSNDGSNQPQHF. CDR3 DNA sequence: TGTGCCAGTACTTCTAACGATGGGAGCAATCAGCCCCAGCATTTT.

The chain couples TRBV5-1 to TRBJ1-1; D is ambiguous. The V and J ends lost 1 base and 1 base respectively, with 5 bases between them. Germline CDR1 SGHRS, CDR2 YFSETQ. The length of the CDR3 is 13 residues. CDR3 DNA sequence: TGCGCCAGCAGCTTGTTACAGAACACTGAAGCTTTCTTT. This encodes CASSLLQNTEAFF.

The V and J genes are TRBV19 and TRBJ1-5; weak D call: TRBD1 (5 bases). The CDR3 is 14 amino acids. Germline V gene sequence: CDR1 LNHDA, CDR2 SQIVND (reference sequence). V was cut by 7 bases and J by 3 bases, with 13 bases left in between. CDR3 residues: CASTNGQANQPQHF. The DNA for the CDR3 is TGTGCCAGTACCAACGGACAAGCCAATCAGCCCCAGCATTTT.

The chain recombines TRBV7-2 with TRBJ1-5; D possibly corresponds to TRBD1 (5 bases). The germline gives CDR1 SGHTA, CDR2 FQGNSA. The ends were cut back, 2 bases at V and 1 base at J, with 9 bases in the middle. The CDR3 consists of 15 residues. The CDR3 nucleotides read TGTGCCAGCAGCTTACCCGGGGACAGCAATCAGCCCCAGCATTTT. Protein product: CASSLPGDSNQPQHF.

This rearrangement joins TRBV30 to TRBJ2-7, with 8 nucleotides matching TRBD1. The CDR3 totals 14 residues. J gave up 0 bases and V 3 bases, and 4 bases lay outside the gene matches. Germline V gene lookup returns CDR1 GTSNPN and CDR2 SVGIG (reference sequence). The CDR3 DNA follows: TGTGCCTGGAGCACAGGGGGAGGCTCCTACGAGCAGTACTTC. Translated, it gives CAWSTGGGSYEQYF.

The gene calls are TRBV11-3 and TRBJ2-1; D may correspond to TRBD1 or TRBD2 (6 bases each). The CDR3 runs 14 residues. V dropped 3 bases and J dropped 7 bases, with 13 bases sitting between them. Germline-derived CDR1 and CDR2 are SGHNT and YENEEA. The CDR3 loop is CASSFRGEANEQFF. In nucleotides, the CDR3 is TGTGCCAGCAGCTTTAGGGGGGAGGCGAATGAGCAGTTCTTC. Based on the CDR3 plus reference TRBV11-3 and TRBJ2-1, the full variable domain is EAGVVQSPRYKIIEKKQPVAFWCNPISGHNTLYWYLQNLGQGPELLIRYENEEAVDDSQLPKDRFSAERLKGVDSTLKIQPAELGDSAVYLCASSFRGEANEQFFGPGTRLTVL.

This chain uses TRBV4-1 with TRBJ2-1, with D uncertain. V gave up 4 bases and J gave up 3 bases, with 16 bases separating them. This CDR3 is built from 16 residues. Germline CDR1 reads MGHRA; CDR2 reads YSYEKL. The CDR3 coding sequence is TGCGCCAGCAGCCCCTACTCTGGAAAATTCTACAATGAGCAGTTCTTC. Protein sequence: CASSPYSGKFYNEQFF.

The chain combines TRBV10-3 with TRBJ2-3; D perhaps matches TRBD2 (5 bases). The V gene lost 3 bases and the J gene lost 6 bases, with 13 bases spanning the gap. Looked up from germline, CDR1 is ENHRY and CDR2 is SYGVKD. This CDR3 has 14 residues. The DNA for the CDR3 is TGTGCCATCAGTGATGGGCGGGCCCCCGATACGCAGTATTTT. It is translated as CAISDGRAPDTQYF.

The chain carries TRBV4-1 and TRBJ2-7; D is ambiguous. Germline V gives CDR1 MGHRA, CDR2 YSYEKL. Deletions cut 0 bases from V and 4 bases from J, with 10 bases between. CDR3 length: 14 residues. CDR3 protein: CASSQDQQSYEQYF. The CDR3 DNA reads TGCGCCAGCAGCCAAGATCAACAGTCTTACGAGCAGTACTTC.

This rearrangement joins TRBV7-3 to TRBJ2-3; 13 nucleotides match TRBD2. The CDR3 has 15 amino acids. Germline CDR1 SGHTA, CDR2 FQGTGA. V dropped 3 bases and J dropped 6; count of bases not matched to a gene: 3. The CDR3 DNA is TGTGCCAGCAGCTTCCAGACTAGCGGGAGGGATACGCAGTATTTT. As protein: CASSFQTSGRDTQYF.

The V call is TRBV15, the J call TRBJ1-5; D is unclear. The V gene's germline CDR1 is LNHNV and CDR2 YYDKDF (reference sequence). This CDR3 has 12 residues. V was clipped by 0 bases and J by 6 bases, with 3 bases between them. CDR3 sequence (DNA): TGTGCCACCAGCAGAGATCTTCAGCCCCAGCATTTT. Its protein product is CATSRDLQPQHF.

The chain links TRBV4-2 to TRBJ1-2, with 11 bases identical to TRBD1. This CDR3 contains 15 residues. Germline assignment: CDR1 LGHNA and CDR2 YNFKEQ. V shed 1 base, J shed 4 bases, and the junction held 2 bases outside the gene matches. This CDR3 is CASSQVGQGAYGYTF. As DNA, the CDR3 is TGTGCCAGCAGCCAAGTCGGACAGGGGGCCTATGGCTACACCTTC.

The gene calls are TRBV28 and TRBJ2-7; perhaps TRBD2 as D (6 bases). Germline values: CDR1 MDHEN, CDR2 SYDVKM. Trimming took 2 bases from V and 0 from J, leaving 8 bases between them. The CDR3 length is 14 residues. The CDR3 coding sequence is TGTGCCAGCAGTTTAGGAGGGAGCTCCTACGAGCAGTACTTC. Protein: CASSLGGSSYEQYF.

The rearrangement links TRBV2 to TRBJ2-1; the D is unclear. The CDR3 loop spans 13 amino acids. CDR1 and CDR2 (germline): SNHLY, FYNNEI. V lost 4 bases to trimming and J lost 5 bases, with 9 bases between them. In DNA form, the CDR3 reads TGTGCCAGCAGTGTCGCCCTAAACAATGAGCAGTTCTTC. Encoded protein: CASSVALNNEQFF.

The J gene is TRBJ2-1, the V gene TRBV19; D is uncertain. This CDR3 region has 15 residues. Germline V gene data show CDR1 as LNHDA and CDR2 as SQIVND (reference sequence). The V end was cut by 4 bases, the J end by 4 bases, with 14 bases between. CDR3: CASSNVILLYNEQFF. In nucleotides, the CDR3 is TGTGCCAGTAGTAACGTGATTTTGCTTTACAATGAGCAGTTCTTC. The full variable domain, rest sourced from reference TRBV19 and TRBJ2-1, is DGGITQSPKYLFRKEGQNVTLSCEQNLNHDAMYWYRQDPGQGLRLIYYSQIVNDFQKGDIAEGYSVSREKKESFPLTVTSAQKNPTAFYLCASSNVILLYNEQFFGPGTRLTVL.

V gene TRBV30 combines with J gene TRBJ1-1; TRBD1 might be the D (6 bases). The germline V gene has CDR1 GTSNPN and CDR2 SVGIG (reference sequence). The ends were cut back, 6 bases at V and 0 bases at J, with 26 bases in the middle. CDR3 length: 18 residues. This CDR3 reads CACQNWGASLGMNTEAFF. The CDR3 DNA is TGTGCCTGCCAAAACTGGGGGGCCAGCCTTGGGATGAACACTGAAGCTTTCTTT. The full variable domain, rest sourced from reference TRBV30 and TRBJ1-1, is SQTIHQWPATLVQPVGSPLSLECTVEGTSNPNLYWYRQAAGRGLQLLFYSVGIGQISSEVPQNLSASRPQDRQFILSSKKLLLSDSGFYLCACQNWGASLGMNTEAFFGQGTRLTVV.